This T cell receptor (beta chain) was recovered during a study of cytotoxic CD8 clonotypes in ibrutinib-treated CLL. The V end lost 8 bases, the J end lost 6 bases, and 11 bases lay between the germline ends. The CDR3 length is 12 residues. From germline, CDR1 is MDHEN and CDR2 SYDVKM. The protocol was immunoSEQ multiplex PCR, while the TCRdb copy is restricted to in-frame clones and leaves out a portion. The table has 300,000 to 350,000 clones, 80% seen once. This chain joins TRBV28 and TRBJ2-1; no clear D. The sequencing here drew on PBMCs, taken before ibrutinib treatment. This clonotype was sampled from a human donor with chronic lymphocytic leukemia. In DNA, the CDR3 is TGTGCCAGCCATACAAGTCCCAATGAGCAGTTCTTC. It is translated as CASHTSPNEQFF.